Sample share makes the clone carrying this TCR beta chain medium-sized. Its specificity is not known. The sample comes from a study of CD8+ T cells in alopecia areata. Study-level findings and limits: Normal skin contains resident alphabeta T cells, and these are also sequenced in scalp samples. Relative to mice, TCR sharing across patients was less clear, a difference possibly HLA-related. Since there was just one nonresponder, nobody can yet say how baseline CD8+ expansion ties to response.

As to treatment: oral pan-JAK inhibitor, 5-10 mg twice daily. The sequencing template was cDNA reverse transcribed from extracted RNA. Sequenced by immunoSEQ multiplex PCR; TCRdb stores in-frame clones only, minus some. The sample yields more than 95,000 clones, approximately 60% seen once. V lost 1 base and J lost 5; bases outside the gene matches: 10. CDR3 length: 17 amino acids. Germline lookup yields CDR1 SEHNR and CDR2 FQNEAQ (reference sequence). The V call is TRBV7-9, the J call TRBJ2-1, with 8 positions matching TRBD2. Sequences were derived from CD4+ T cells sorted from blood, sampled at week 4, from a patient treated with tofacitinib. This TCR was sampled from a human donor with alopecia areata. CDR3 residues: CASSLVAGGPGDNEQFF. In DNA form, the CDR3 reads TGTGCCAGCAGCTTAGTTGCGGGGGGCCCCGGAGACAATGAGCAGTTCTTC.